The rows below give T cell receptor beta chains drawn from one sample of a study of blood T cell repertoires in COVID-19. Method: immunoSEQ multiplex PCR; TCRdb's copy keeps in-frame clones and lacks some. The sample has about 160,000 clones; about three quarters are singletons. The sequencing sample was made of peripheral blood. Source of these receptors: a man aged 55 to 70 with acute or convalescent COVID-19. Both conserved end residues are part of each CDR3. Fields, in order: clone size, D gene, V gene, J gene, CDR3 DNA, CDR3 protein. D genes are given only for firm matches. The size field is filled for only some rows; it gives once, few, many or a size class.

once	TRBD1	TRBV5-6	TRBJ2-5	TGTGCCAGCAGCTTGACAGGGGTAGGGGGAGAGACCCAGTACTTC	CASSLTGVGGETQYF
once	NA	TRBV28	TRBJ2-3	TGTGCCAGCAGTCAACGCGGGCAAGATACGCAGTATTTT	CASSQRGQDTQYF
NA	TRBD1	TRBV24-1	TRBJ1-2	TGTGCCACCAGTGATCCGGACAGGGAAGGCTACACCTTC	CATSDPDREGYTF
NA	NA	TRBV3-1/TRBV3-2	TRBJ1-1	TGTGCCAGCAGCCAAGATAACTTACAGGGCGGCACTGAAGCTTTCTTT	CASSQDNLQGGTEAFF
NA	TRBD2	TRBV10-1	TRBJ2-7	TGCGCCAGCAGGCCCCACCGGAGCGGGGGGGAGTACGAGCAGTACTTC	CASRPHRSGGEYEQYF
NA	TRBD1	TRBV19	TRBJ2-1	TGTGCCAGTACCGATGGGACAGGTATGGTGAATGAGCAGTTCTTC	CASTDGTGMVNEQFF
NA	NA	TRBV29-1	TRBJ1-1	TGCAGCGTTAGGAGCGACACTGAAGCTTTCTTT	CSVRSDTEAFF
NA	NA	TRBV7-9	TRBJ2-5	TGTGCCAGCAGCTTTAAGGAGAGCGCGCGGGAGACCCAGTACTTC	CASSFKESARETQYF
NA	TRBD1	TRBV11-3	TRBJ2-5	TGTGCCAGCAGCCCCCGGGACAGTCAGACCCAGTACTTC	CASSPRDSQTQYF
NA	TRBD1	TRBV5-1	TRBJ2-7	TGCGCCAGCAGCGACGGGACAGCCTACGAGCAGTACTTC	CASSDGTAYEQYF
once	NA	TRBV6-2/TRBV6-3	TRBJ2-7	TGTGCCAGCAGTTACGGGCCAGCAGGGACCTACGAGCAGTACTTC	CASSYGPAGTYEQYF
NA	TRBD1	TRBV25-1	TRBJ1-2	TGTGCCAGCAGTAAACGGGACAGGGACTTTTGTTTGCATGGCTACACCTTC	CASSKRDRDFCLHGYTF
NA	TRBD2	TRBV4-2	TRBJ2-5	TGTGCCAGCAGCCAAGAGAGGCCCGGGGGGGCGGAGACCCAGTACTTC	CASSQERPGGAETQYF
NA	TRBD1	TRBV11-1	TRBJ2-7	TGTGCCAGCAGCACCTGGGACAGGGGTTACGAGCAGTACTTC	CASSTWDRGYEQYF
once	NA	TRBV10-2	TRBJ1-2	TGCGCCAGCAGTGAGCCACTAGGCTATGGCTACACCTTC	CASSEPLGYGYTF
NA	TRBD2	TRBV18	TRBJ2-1	TGTGCCAGCTCACCACTCGGGACTAGCTCCCACAATGAGCAGTTCTTC	CASSPLGTSSHNEQFF
NA	TRBD1	TRBV2	TRBJ1-5	TGTGCCAGCAGTGTGGGCAGGGGGATTAATCAGCCCCAGCATTTT	CASSVGRGINQPQHF
NA	NA	TRBV19	TRBJ1-2	TGTGCCAGTGAGGCCAGGGTAGGCTATGGCTACACCTTC	CASEARVGYGYTF
NA	TRBD1	TRBV5-1	TRBJ1-5	TGCGCCAGCAGCGTTGGAATAGGGGGCGACGGCATTTATAGCAATCAGCCCCAGCATTTT	CASSVGIGGDGIYSNQPQHF
NA	TRBD2	TRBV4-3	TRBJ2-1	TGCGCCAGCAGCCAAGCAGCTAGCGGGGGTTCCTACAATGAGCAGTTCTTC	CASSQAASGGSYNEQFF
NA	NA	TRBV12-3/TRBV12-4	TRBJ1-1	TGTGCCAGCAGTTTAGATCTGAGCACTGAAGCTTTCTTT	CASSLDLSTEAFF
NA	NA	TRBV19	TRBJ1-2	TGTGCCAGTAGTATCTCCAGTGCTAACTATGGCTACACCTTC	CASSISSANYGYTF
NA	NA	TRBV12-3/TRBV12-4	TRBJ2-1	TGTGCCAGCAGTTTGGGGCACATAAATGAGCAGTTCTTC	CASSLGHINEQFF
few	NA	TRBV30	TRBJ1-3	TGTGGGATTGGGGCGACTGGAAACACCATATATTTT	CGIGATGNTIYF
NA	TRBD2	TRBV9	TRBJ2-5	TGTGCCAGCAGCGCCCTAGGGGCGGGGGGGTATACCCAAGAGACCCAGTACTTC	CASSALGAGGYTQETQYF
NA	TRBD1	TRBV10-3	TRBJ2-7	TGTGCCATCAGTGTCGGGACAGGGGAATACGAGCAGTACTTC	CAISVGTGEYEQYF
NA	NA	TRBV19	TRBJ1-4	TGTGCCAGTAGTTCTTCACAGACAACTAATGAAAAACTGTTTTTT	CASSSSQTTNEKLFF
once	NA	TRBV11-2	TRBJ1-1	TGTGCCAGCAGCTTGGACTTTAACACTGAAGCTTTCTTT	CASSLDFNTEAFF